This T cell receptor (beta chain) was sequenced for a study of T cell changes during pregnancy in multiple sclerosis. Generated by immunoSEQ multiplex PCR, the TCRdb table keeps only in-frame clones and is missing some. This table has about 60,000 clones, 90% to 95% appearing once. Germline loops: CDR1 SGHAT, CDR2 FQDESV (reference sequence). CDR3 size: 14 residues. The V segment lost 5 bases and the J segment 3 bases; nucleotides outside the gene matches: 7. The sample was peripheral blood, taken in the first trimester of pregnancy. This chain uses TRBV11-1 with TRBJ2-7; 7 bases are shared with TRBD1. The receptor was derived from a female donor with multiple sclerosis, enrolled in a pregnancy study. The CDR3 sequence: CASSPVGQFYEQYF. The CDR3 DNA reads TGTGCCAGCAGCCCAGTGGGACAGTTCTACGAGCAGTACTTC.